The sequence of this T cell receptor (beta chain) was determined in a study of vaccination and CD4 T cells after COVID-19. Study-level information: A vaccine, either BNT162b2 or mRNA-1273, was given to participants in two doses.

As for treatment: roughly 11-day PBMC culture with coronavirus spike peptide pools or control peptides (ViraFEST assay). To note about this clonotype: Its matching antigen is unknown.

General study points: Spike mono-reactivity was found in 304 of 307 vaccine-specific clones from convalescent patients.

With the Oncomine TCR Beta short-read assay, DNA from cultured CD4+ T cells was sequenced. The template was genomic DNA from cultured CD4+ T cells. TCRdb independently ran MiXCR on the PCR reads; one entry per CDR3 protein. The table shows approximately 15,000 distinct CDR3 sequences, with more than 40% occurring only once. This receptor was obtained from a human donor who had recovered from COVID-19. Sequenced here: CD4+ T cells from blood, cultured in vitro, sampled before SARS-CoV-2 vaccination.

CDR3 residues: CASSLGLHQETQYF. CDR3 in DNA: TGTGCCAGCAGCTTAGGGCTGCACCAAGAGACCCAGTACTTC. This chain uses TRBV7-2 with TRBJ2-5; D remains ambiguous. The CDR3 sequence is 14 residues long. V lost 1 base to trimming and J lost 0 bases, with 6 bases between them. Per germline, CDR1 SGHTA and CDR2 FQGNSA.